This TCR beta chain is drawn from a study of blood T cell repertoires in COVID-19. On the study more broadly: The United States, Italy and Spain supplied acute and convalescent COVID-19 samples.

In the original workflow: For nucleated cells, counts were estimated from reference gene primer amplification. TCRdb keeps only in-frame clones here, not all; method: immunoSEQ multiplex PCR. V and J calls plus clone size are reproduced from that table; the DNA served to infer D and trimming. The sample includes roughly 150,000 clones, 70% to 90% of them seen just once. This CDR3 is built from 14 residues. Trimming took off 7 bases at V and 2 bases at J, with 14 bases between the two ends. The germline V gene has CDR1 SQVTM and CDR2 ANQGSEA. The sequenced sample consisted of peripheral blood. The TCR was taken from a man aged 45-60 years who had recovered from COVID-19. The chain employs TRBV29-1 and TRBJ2-2; a weak D match, TRBD1 (6 bases). CDR3 region: CSAPIRGNTGELFF. CDR3 in DNA: TGCAGCGCCCCAATCAGGGGAAACACCGGGGAGCTGTTTTTT.